The 30 T cell receptor beta chains below come from one sample, sequenced in a study of blood T cell repertoires in COVID-19 (dated by TCRdb to between 2020 and 2021). Libraries were prepared through the immunoSEQ multiplex PCR assay. TCRdb limited this immuneACCESS table to in-frame rearrangements with V and J called. A share of clones is missing; checked studies link under half to unresolved V genes, and the rest is unexplained. This sample comprises around 24,000 clones, about 89% of them detected only once. The ten largest clonotypes hold approximately 27% of the sample. Source material: peripheral blood. These receptors were obtained from a man between 65 and 79 years old with COVID-19, enrolled during active disease.

The chain recombines TRBV4-1 with TRBJ1-1; tentatively, D is TRBD1 (6 bases). The CDR3 runs to 15 residues. V lost 0 bases and J 7 bases, leaving 15 bases between the germline ends. Germline CDR1 MGHRA, CDR2 YSYEKL. The CDR3: CASSQEPGDTYEAFF. As DNA, the CDR3 is TGCGCCAGCAGCCAAGAGCCAGGGGACACCTATGAAGCTTTCTTT.

This clone was seen just once. This chain uses TRBV5-1 with TRBJ2-3; 10 nucleotides match TRBD1. The germline CDR1 and CDR2 sequences are SGHRS and YFSETQ. V lost 3 bases, J lost 3 bases, and 10 bases stayed unmatched. CDR3 length equals 17 residues. The CDR3 bases are TGCGCCAGCAGCTCCGGACAGGGGGGTAGTAGGACAGATACGCAGTATTTT. As protein: CASSSGQGGSRTDTQYF.

The chain combines TRBV5-1 with TRBJ2-1; 14 bases are shared with TRBD2. The CDR3 spans 20 residues. V gave up 0 bases and J gave up 1 base; unmatched junction bases: 9. Germline assignment: CDR1 SGHRS and CDR2 YFSETQ. The CDR3 spells CASSLGTTGTSGSSYNEQFF. In DNA, the CDR3 is TGCGCCAGCAGCTTGGGAACCACCGGGACTAGCGGGAGTTCCTACAATGAGCAGTTCTTC.

The V and J genes are TRBV27 and TRBJ2-7; TRBD1 matches 8 bases. Looked up from germline, CDR1 is MNHEY and CDR2 is SMNVEV (reference sequence). The length of the CDR3 is 13 residues. V lost 6 bases to trimming and J lost 3 bases; unmatched junction nucleotides: 4. CDR3 sequence (DNA): TGTGCCAGCAGATTGACAGGGGACTACGAGCAGTACTTC. It translates to CASRLTGDYEQYF.

The chain couples TRBV30 to TRBJ2-3, with TRBD2 identical over 7 bases. From germline, CDR1 is GTSNPN and CDR2 SVGIG (reference sequence). With 6 bases clipped from V and 1 base from J, the junction kept 13 bases outside the gene matches. The CDR3 runs to 16 residues. The CDR3 nucleotides read TGTGCCTGCACGCGCGGCGGGGGATACCGCACAGATACGCAGTATTTT. It codes for CACTRGGGYRTDTQYF.

The V call is TRBV6-5, the J call TRBJ2-1; 11 bases are shared with TRBD2. The CDR3 contains 15 residues. Germline lookup yields CDR1 MNHEY and CDR2 SVGAGI. Germline trimming cut 4 bases from V and 5 bases from J; bases unmatched to any gene: 4. CDR3 in amino acids: CASSFSGGAHNEQFF. DNA for the CDR3: TGTGCCAGCAGTTTTAGCGGGGGGGCCCACAATGAGCAGTTCTTC.

The chain joins TRBV6-6 to TRBJ1-5; TRBD1 is a possible D gene (5 bases). Trimming removed 4 bases at V and 2 bases at J, with 12 bases between. CDR1 and CDR2 (germline): MNHNY, SVGAGI (reference sequence). This CDR3 spans 15 amino acids. The CDR3 DNA reads as TGTGCCAGCAGTTTTCAGGGCTCTCGCAATCAGCCCCAGCATTTT. Translated: CASSFQGSRNQPQHF.

CDR3 residues: CASTAGSVEKLFF. In nucleotides, the CDR3 is TGTGCCAGCACCGCAGGGTCGGTTGAAAAACTGTTTTTT. V is TRBV12-3 or TRBV12-4 and J is TRBJ1-4; the D gene is possibly TRBD1 (5 bases). V was clipped by 7 bases and J by 7 bases, with 13 bases between them. The CDR3 is 13 amino acids.

The chain recombines TRBV4-2 with TRBJ2-7, with 8 bases matching TRBD2. V shed 1 base, J shed 0 bases, and the junction held 5 bases outside the gene matches. There are 16 residues in the CDR3. CDR1 is LGHNA and CDR2 is YNFKEQ in the germline V gene. Here the CDR3 reads CASSQAGTRGSYEQYF. The CDR3 DNA is TGTGCCAGCAGCCAAGCCGGGACTAGAGGCTCCTACGAGCAGTACTTC.

The V call is TRBV10-3, the J call TRBJ2-3; weak D call: TRBD2 (6 bases). V lost 2 bases and J lost 1, with 10 bases in between. The CDR3 runs to 15 residues. Germline CDR1 ENHRY, CDR2 SYGVKD. The CDR3 protein is CAISEQQRGTDTQYF. The CDR3 bases are TGTGCCATCAGTGAGCAGCAGCGGGGCACAGATACGCAGTATTTT.

The chain couples TRBV27 to TRBJ1-5, with a possible D match to TRBD1 (6 bases). CDR1 is MNHEY, CDR2 SMNVEV, per germline (reference sequence). V was pared by 5 bases and J by 4 bases, with 15 bases between. The CDR3 has 15 amino acids. CDR3 protein: CASSLRPQGNQPQHF. CDR3 sequence (DNA): TGTGCCAGCAGTCTACGACCTCAGGGGAATCAGCCCCAGCATTTT.

The gene calls are TRBV30 and TRBJ2-7; D perhaps matches TRBD2 (5 bases). V lost 7 bases and J 3 bases, leaving 22 bases between the germline ends. Germline V lookup: CDR1 GTSNPN, CDR2 SVGIG (reference sequence). The CDR3 has 15 amino acids. This chain's CDR3 is CASQSPQLGSYEQYF. Written as DNA, the CDR3 is TGTGCCTCCCAAAGCCCCCAACTTGGGAGCTACGAGCAGTACTTC.

The rearrangement links TRBV18 to TRBJ1-4; D is possibly TRBD1 (5 bases). The CDR3 length is 14 residues. The germline V gene has CDR1 KGHSH and CDR2 LQKENI. Trimming shortened V by 3 bases and J by 10 bases, and 15 bases separated the two germline ends. CDR3 in DNA: TGTGCCAGCTCACCTGGACACCTGTTCGGAAAACTGTTTTTT. Protein product: CASSPGHLFGKLFF.

The rearrangement joins TRBV27 to TRBJ2-2, with TRBD2 matching 11 bases. This CDR3 region has 14 residues. The ends lost 6 bases at V and 8 bases at J; junction bases unmatched: 5. CDR1 MNHEY and CDR2 SMNVEV come from the germline V gene (reference sequence). CDR3 coding DNA: TGTGCCAGCAGCTCACTAGCGGGAGCTGGGGAGCTGTTTTTT. Translating it yields CASSSLAGAGELFF.

The sample holds one count of this clone. The V gene is TRBV6-6, the J gene TRBJ1-4; TRBD1 might be the D (6 bases). Germline V gene data show CDR1 as MNHNY and CDR2 as SVGAGI (reference sequence). Trimming removed 6 bases at V and 5 bases at J, with 7 bases between. CDR3 size: 12 residues. CDR3 protein: CASSTGNEKLFF. In DNA form, the CDR3 reads TGTGCCAGCAGCACAGGGAATGAAAAACTGTTTTTT.

The chain has TRBV27 and TRBJ2-7; no firm D call. Germline loops: CDR1 MNHEY, CDR2 SMNVEV (reference sequence). Trimming removed 0 bases from V and 2 bases from J, with 5 bases in between. The CDR3 is 13 residues long. Written as DNA, the CDR3 is TGTGCCAGCAGTTTATCCCCCACCTACGAGCAGTACTTC. Translated, it gives CASSLSPTYEQYF.

The chain uses TRBV7-9 and TRBJ2-7, with 12 nucleotides matching TRBD2. Germline loops: CDR1 SEHNR, CDR2 FQNEAQ (reference sequence). This CDR3 is built from 14 residues. With V trimmed by 4 bases and J by 4 bases, 2 bases remained unmatched. The CDR3 coding sequence is TGTGCCAGCAGCTCTAGCGGGAGGGGGTACGAGCAGTACTTC. Protein: CASSSSGRGYEQYF.

The chain couples TRBV5-1 to TRBJ2-7, with 9 bases lining up with TRBD1. The CDR3 spans 14 residues. V dropped 5 bases and J dropped 2; count of bases not matched to a gene: 5. Germline V lookup: CDR1 SGHRS, CDR2 YFSETQ. The CDR3 sequence is CASSGTGSPYEQYF. The CDR3 nucleotides read TGCGCCAGCAGTGGGACAGGGAGTCCCTACGAGCAGTACTTC.

J is TRBJ2-3 and V is TRBV13, with a tentative D call TRBD2 (6 bases). Germline loops: CDR1 PRHDT, CDR2 FYEKMQ (reference sequence). Trimming removed 2 bases from V and 4 bases from J, with 13 bases in between. The CDR3 runs to 15 residues. The CDR3 loop is CASSLLLAAADTQYF. DNA for the CDR3: TGTGCCAGCAGCTTATTACTAGCCGCCGCAGATACGCAGTATTTT.

CDR3 in DNA: TGTGCCAGCTCACCAGGGCGTAGCACCGGGGAGCTGTTTTTT. This gives the protein CASSPGRSTGELFF. This rearrangement joins TRBV18 to TRBJ2-2, with D unclear. The CDR3 has 14 amino acids. Trimming left V 2 bases short and J 4 bases short, with 8 bases between. Germline loops: CDR1 KGHSH, CDR2 LQKENI.

The V call is TRBV6-5, the J call TRBJ2-2; TRBD2 matches at 7 bases. CDR3 length: 15 residues. Germline loops: CDR1 MNHEY, CDR2 SVGAGI. V lost 5 bases, J lost 1 base, and 4 bases stayed unmatched. CDR3 bases: TGTGCCAGCAGTATTAGCGGGCGGAACACCGGGGAGCTGTTTTTT. Encoded protein: CASSISGRNTGELFF.

J is TRBJ2-1 and V is TRBV27; 11 bases are shared with TRBD2. The CDR3 is made up of 15 amino acids. Germline assignment: CDR1 MNHEY and CDR2 SMNVEV (reference sequence). With V trimmed by 5 bases and J by 5 bases, 5 bases remained unmatched. The CDR3 loop reads CASSLAGGNNNEQFF. CDR3 in DNA: TGTGCCAGCAGTCTAGCGGGAGGTAATAACAATGAGCAGTTCTTC.

The chain combines TRBV7-9 with TRBJ2-7; D is ambiguous. This CDR3 region has 14 residues. CDR1 is SEHNR and CDR2 is FQNEAQ in the germline V gene (reference sequence). Trimming pared 5 bases from V and 7 bases from J, leaving 18 bases between. The CDR3 region has the DNA TGTGCCAGCAGCCCTGACTTTGGTCCTGTTGAGCAGTACTTC. Residues: CASSPDFGPVEQYF.

The rearrangement links TRBV6-6 to TRBJ2-1, with TRBD1 identical over 7 bases. The CDR3 length is 13 residues. Germline CDR1 MNHNY, CDR2 SVGAGI (reference sequence). J was trimmed by 8 bases and V by 1 base; bases with no gene match: 2. CDR3: CASSYFTGDEQFF. Here the CDR3 DNA reads TGTGCCAGCAGTTACTTTACAGGGGATGAGCAGTTCTTC.

The rearrangement joins TRBV4-2 to TRBJ1-1, with 8 bases matching TRBD1. The CDR3 is 16 residues long. V shed 0 bases, J shed 4 bases, and the junction held 7 bases outside the gene matches. Germline V gene data show CDR1 as LGHNA and CDR2 as YNFKEQ. CDR3 DNA: TGTGCCAGCAGCCAAGAAGGCAGGGGGCGCCTCACTGAAGCTTTCTTT. Translating it yields CASSQEGRGRLTEAFF.

The gene calls are TRBV3-1 (or the pseudogene TRBV3-2) and TRBJ2-3; no firm D call. This CDR3 comprises 14 residues. Germline CDR1 is LGHDT and CDR2 is YNNKEL (reference sequence). Trimming pared 2 bases from V and 8 bases from J, leaving 14 bases between. This chain's CDR3 is CASSQFSSSLTQYF. CDR3 sequence (DNA): TGTGCCAGCAGCCAATTTTCCTCAAGCCTTACGCAGTATTTT.

The chain combines TRBV18 with TRBJ2-7, with 7 bases that match TRBD1. V gave up 8 bases and J gave up 3 bases; unmatched junction bases: 7. Germline assignment: CDR1 KGHSH and CDR2 LQKENI. CDR3 length: 13 residues. The CDR3 DNA sequence: TGTGCCAGCGCGGACAGGATGGGCTACGAGCAGTACTTC. It translates to CASADRMGYEQYF.

The V call is TRBV27, the J call TRBJ2-7; possible D gene TRBD2, 5 bases. The CDR3 extends over 14 amino acids. Germline CDR1 MNHEY, CDR2 SMNVEV (reference sequence). The V and J ends lost 6 bases and 2 bases respectively, with 14 bases between them. CDR3 nucleotide sequence: TGTGCCAGCAGGTCAACGGGGATTGCCTACGAGCAGTACTTC. Its translation is CASRSTGIAYEQYF.

The chain couples TRBV6-2 or TRBV6-3 to TRBJ1-2; the D is unclear. CDR3 length: 13 amino acids. The germline CDR1 and CDR2 sequences are MNHEY and SVGEGT. V was cut by 2 bases and J by 0 bases, with 4 bases left in between. CDR3 nucleotide sequence: TGTGCCAGCAGTTACACAGCTAACTATGGCTACACCTTC. Translation: CASSYTANYGYTF.

V is TRBV3-1 (or the pseudogene TRBV3-2) and J is TRBJ1-6; D perhaps matches TRBD1 (6 bases). V lost 2 bases and J 1 base, leaving 9 bases between the germline ends. The CDR3 totals 16 residues. Per germline, CDR1 LGHDT and CDR2 YNNKEL (reference sequence). The CDR3 sequence is CASSQRGASYNSPLHF. The CDR3 region has the DNA TGTGCCAGCAGCCAACGGGGGGCGTCCTATAATTCACCCCTCCACTTT.